Presented here are 18 T cell receptor beta chains from one specimen sequenced in a study of early T cells in non-severe SARS-CoV-2 infection. MiXCR, run by TCRdb on the 5' RACE reads, gives a single entry per CDR3 protein. There are 84,000 or so distinct CDR3 sequences in the sample; more than 13% occur only once, and over 9.5% lies in the top ten. Sequencing was done on a sample of whole blood. The receptors were sampled from an adult who was a healthcare worker with PCR-confirmed SARS-CoV-2 infection or an uninfected control (not recorded which).

This clonotype was detected a few times. The genes are TRBV25-1 and TRBJ1-1; D possibly corresponds to TRBD1 (6 bases). The V gene lost 7 bases and the J gene lost 1 base, with 10 bases spanning the gap. Germline values: CDR1 MGHDK, CDR2 SYGVNS. This CDR3 contains 13 residues. The CDR3 DNA reads TGTGCCAGCACCGGACAGTGGAACACTGAAGCTTTCTTT. Its protein product is CASTGQWNTEAFF.

The chain recombines TRBV9 with TRBJ1-3; no clear D gene. The CDR3 contains 16 residues. Germline CDR1 is SGDLS and CDR2 is YYNGEE. The V end was cut by 0 bases, the J end by 0 bases, with 10 bases between. This chain's CDR3 is CASSVVGDISGNTIYF. As DNA, the CDR3 is TGTGCCAGCAGCGTAGTGGGAGACATCTCTGGAAACACCATATATTTT.

V and J are TRBV20-1 and TRBJ2-3; no clear D. The V end lost 4 bases, the J end lost 5 bases, and 4 bases lay between the germline ends. The CDR3 covers 10 residues. Per the germline V gene, CDR1 is DFQATT and CDR2 is SNEGSKA (reference sequence). The CDR3 loop reads CSATRDTQYF. Here the CDR3 DNA reads TGCAGTGCTACCAGAGATACGCAGTATTTT.

The chain uses TRBV7-9 and TRBJ1-1, with D perhaps TRBD1 (6 bases). Germline CDR1 is SEHNR and CDR2 is FQNEAQ (reference sequence). There are 17 residues in the CDR3. V gave up 1 base and J gave up 4 bases, with 19 bases separating them. The CDR3 protein is CASSLVQSGTRITEAFF. CDR3 sequence (DNA): TGTGCCAGCAGCTTAGTGCAGAGCGGGACAAGAATCACTGAAGCTTTCTTT.

This clonotype showed up just a few times. CDR3 loop: CASSLVVGSTGELFF. In nucleotides, the CDR3 is TGTGCCAGCAGCTTAGTGGTCGGTTCCACCGGGGAGCTGTTTTTT. V usage is TRBV7-6 and J usage is TRBJ2-2, with D unresolved. Trimming stripped 1 base from V and 4 bases from J, with 10 bases between. CDR1 and CDR2 from the germline V gene are SGHVS and FNYEAQ. The CDR3 sequence is 15 residues long.

V gene TRBV29-1 combines with J gene TRBJ2-1, with D unresolved. CDR3 length: 12 amino acids. Germline V gene sequence: CDR1 SQVTM, CDR2 ANQGSEA. Trimming took 4 bases from V and 4 from J, leaving 8 bases between them. CDR3 sequence: CSVGTLYNEQFF. The CDR3 bases are TGCAGCGTTGGGACCCTTTACAATGAGCAGTTCTTC.

This clonotype was detected only a few times. The gene calls are TRBV20-1 and TRBJ1-1; 11 nucleotides line up with TRBD1. After removal of 4 bases from V and 1 base from J, the junction contained 8 bases not matched to a gene. Looked up from germline, CDR1 is DFQATT and CDR2 is SNEGSKA (reference sequence). The length of the CDR3 is 16 residues. The chain's CDR3 is CSATDRGPWENTEAFF. CDR3 coding DNA: TGCAGTGCTACGGACAGGGGGCCATGGGAGAACACTGAAGCTTTCTTT.

There are a few counts of this clonotype. The gene calls are TRBV4-1 and TRBJ1-1; D unresolved. The V end was cut by 4 bases, the J end by 0 bases, with 12 bases between. The CDR3 is 15 amino acids. Germline assignment: CDR1 MGHRA and CDR2 YSYEKL. As DNA, the CDR3 is TGCGCCAGCAGCCTGGGCGCAGTGATGAACACTGAAGCTTTCTTT. This sequence encodes CASSLGAVMNTEAFF.

The chain uses TRBV6-5 and TRBJ1-2; 8 positions match TRBD1. Germline-derived CDR1 and CDR2 are MNHEY and SVGAGI. V shed 8 bases, J shed 2 bases, and the junction held 7 bases outside the gene matches. The CDR3 is 14 amino acids. CDR3 in DNA: TGTGCCAGCCGAATCGGGACAGGAAACTATGGCTACACCTTC. Translation: CASRIGTGNYGYTF.

There are a few counts of this clonotype. The chain carries TRBV11-2 and TRBJ2-5, with D perhaps TRBD2 (6 bases). Trimming removed 0 bases at V and 5 bases at J, with 10 bases between. CDR1 and CDR2 (germline): SGHAT, FQNNGV. The CDR3 runs 14 residues. The CDR3 DNA follows: TGTGCCAGCAGCTTAGATCGCCGGGGGGAGACCCAGTACTTC. It encodes CASSLDRRGETQYF.

This clonotype was picked up a small number of times. The chain uses TRBV12-3 or TRBV12-4 and TRBJ1-4, with D possibly matching TRBD1 (5 bases). The ends were cut back, 5 bases at V and 5 bases at J, with 21 bases in the middle. The CDR3 sequence is 17 residues long. CDR3 sequence (DNA): TGTGCCAGCAGTCTCCCCCGGACGGGGGGTCGGAATGAAAAACTGTTTTTT. Encoded protein: CASSLPRTGGRNEKLFF.

This clonotype was picked up a small number of times. The V and J genes are TRBV4-3 and TRBJ2-3, with a possible D match to TRBD1 (5 bases). CDR1 LGHNA and CDR2 YSLEER come from the germline V gene. The ends were cut back, 0 bases at V and 4 bases at J, with 26 bases in the middle. This CDR3 comprises 20 residues. CDR3 sequence: CASSQDPWGRPDSEADTQYF. As DNA, the CDR3 is TGCGCCAGCAGCCAAGATCCGTGGGGCAGACCTGACAGCGAGGCAGATACGCAGTATTTT.

The chain recombines TRBV28 with TRBJ1-2; D is unclear. CDR1 MDHEN and CDR2 SYDVKM come from the germline V gene. With 6 bases removed from V and 0 bases from J, the gap between germline ends came to 8 bases. The CDR3 covers 13 residues. In DNA, the CDR3 is TGTGCCAGCAGGGCGCAAGCTAACTATGGCTACACCTTC. Protein: CASRAQANYGYTF.

V usage is TRBV20-1 and J usage is TRBJ2-5; D perhaps matches TRBD2 (5 bases). The ends were cut back, 5 bases at V and 5 bases at J, with 9 bases in the middle. From germline, CDR1 is DFQATT and CDR2 SNEGSKA (reference sequence). The CDR3 contains 11 residues. In DNA, the CDR3 is TGCAGTGCTCTCCCGGGGGAGACCCAGTACTTC. Amino acid sequence: CSALPGETQYF.

V is TRBV19 and J is TRBJ2-7, with D perhaps matching TRBD1 or TRBD2 (5 bases each). V was trimmed by 3 bases and J by 0 bases, leaving 12 bases between them. Germline V gene lookup returns CDR1 LNHDA and CDR2 SQIVND (reference sequence). The length of the CDR3 is 15 residues. DNA of the CDR3: TGTGCCAGTAGTATCGAGGGGACGGCCTCCTACGAGCAGTACTTC. Translation: CASSIEGTASYEQYF.

This clonotype was recorded a few times. The V call is TRBV6-6, the J call TRBJ2-1; 8 positions agree with TRBD1. CDR3 length: 16 residues. The trim removed 2 bases at V and 3 bases at J, leaving 6 bases unmatched. The germline V gene encodes CDR1 MNHNY and CDR2 SVGAGI (reference sequence). In DNA form, the CDR3 reads TGTGCCAGCAGTTACCCTAGGACAGGGAGCTACAATGAGCAGTTCTTC. Its translation is CASSYPRTGSYNEQFF.

Only a few counts were recorded for this clonotype. This rearrangement joins TRBV25-1 to TRBJ2-7; D is ambiguous. CDR3 size: 12 residues. In germline, CDR1 is MGHDK, CDR2 SYGVNS. With 1 base removed from V and 6 bases from J, the gap between germline ends came to 7 bases. This CDR3 is CASSELLGEQYF. The CDR3 DNA sequence: TGTGCCAGCAGTGAATTGCTAGGCGAGCAGTACTTC.

This clonotype was found a few times. The chain joins TRBV7-2 to TRBJ1-1, with unresolved D. Germline assignment: CDR1 SGHTA and CDR2 FQGNSA. This CDR3 comprises 13 residues. Deletions cut 3 bases from V and 7 bases from J, with 12 bases between. The CDR3 sequence: CASSLALTSEAFF. For the CDR3, the DNA is TGTGCCAGCAGCTTGGCCCTGACAAGTGAAGCTTTCTTT.